The rows below give T cell receptor beta chains drawn from one sample of a study of identical twins. From the 5' RACE reads, TCRdb called clonotypes with MiXCR, one entry per CDR3 protein. The sample contains roughly 570,000 distinct CDR3 sequences, around 9.6% of which appear only once. The same data also contributed to another study, on yellow fever vaccine responses in identical twins.

The sample taken for sequencing was PBMCs. These receptors were taken from a woman under 30 in good health. CDR3s leave out the opening cysteine and the closing phenylalanine or tryptophan.

>12|TRBV5-1
ASSLWGSNEKLF
>11|TRBV29-1
SVDGGGTYEQY
>9|TRBV24-1
ATMEQETQY
>14|TRBV12-3/TRBV12-4
ASSLARTSGSGEQF
>14|TRBV5-1
ASSSTSSGVAGELF
>14|TRBV7-8
ASRVQGGMIADTQY
>15|TRBV10-3
AISTPGTSGAQETQY
>12|TRBV6-1
ASRELATYYEQY
>10|TRBV20-1
SALDGYNEQF
>12|TRBV5-6
ASREVAGVNEQF
>14|TRBV7-2
ASSLPTSGRAYEQY